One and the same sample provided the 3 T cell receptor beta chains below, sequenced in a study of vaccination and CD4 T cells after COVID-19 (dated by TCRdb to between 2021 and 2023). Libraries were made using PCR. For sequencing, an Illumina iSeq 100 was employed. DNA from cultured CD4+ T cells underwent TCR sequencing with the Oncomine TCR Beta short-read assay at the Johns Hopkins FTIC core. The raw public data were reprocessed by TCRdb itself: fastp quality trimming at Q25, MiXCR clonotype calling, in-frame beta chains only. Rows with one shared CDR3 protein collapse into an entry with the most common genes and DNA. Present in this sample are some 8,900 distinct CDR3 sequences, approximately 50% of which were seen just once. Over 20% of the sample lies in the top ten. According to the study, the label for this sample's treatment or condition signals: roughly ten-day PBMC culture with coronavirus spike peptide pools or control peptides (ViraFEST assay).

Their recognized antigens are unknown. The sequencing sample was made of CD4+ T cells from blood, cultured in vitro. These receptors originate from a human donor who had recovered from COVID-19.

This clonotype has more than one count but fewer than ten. The CDR3 nucleotides read TGTGCCAGCAGCCCCGGACGGAGGGAGACCCAGTACTTC. Protein sequence: CASSPGRRETQYF. The V and J genes are TRBV6-1 and TRBJ2-5; possibly TRBD2 for D (5 bases). Germline CDR1 reads MNHNS; CDR2 reads SASEGT. The CDR3 spans 13 residues. Trimming removed 6 bases from V and 5 bases from J, with 13 bases in between.

The CDR3 DNA sequence: TGTGCCAGCAGCTCCGGCCTCGCCAATAGGGGTTCACCCCTCCACTTT. Protein sequence: CASSSGLANRGSPLHF. This chain connects TRBV7-3 to TRBJ1-6; a weak D match, TRBD1 (5 bases). Germline lookup yields CDR1 SGHTA and CDR2 FQGTGA. The V and J ends lost 4 bases and 9 bases respectively, with 19 bases between them. CDR3 length: 16 amino acids.

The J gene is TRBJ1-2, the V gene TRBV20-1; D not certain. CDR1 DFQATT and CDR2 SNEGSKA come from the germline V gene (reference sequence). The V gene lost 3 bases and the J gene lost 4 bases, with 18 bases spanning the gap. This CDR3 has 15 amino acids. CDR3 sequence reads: CSASLRPSVSYGYTF. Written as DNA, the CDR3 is TGCAGTGCTAGTCTCCGACCGTCCGTCAGCTATGGCTACACCTTC.